Listed below are T cell receptor beta chains from one sample, sequenced in a study of blood T cell repertoires in COVID-19. Method: immunoSEQ multiplex PCR; TCRdb's copy keeps in-frame clones and lacks some. The profile shows fewer than 200,000 clones, 70% to 85% of them singletons. Sequencing was done on a sample of peripheral blood. These receptor sequences come from a woman of 80 years or more with acute or convalescent COVID-19. CDR3s include the opening cysteine and the closing phenylalanine or tryptophan. The D gene is left open where the match is weak. Clone size is stated in some rows and not others, as once, few, many or a class when expanded.

len,abundance,j_gene,d_gene,v_gene,CDR3nt,CDR3aa
14,.,TRBJ1-5,.,TRBV6-2/TRBV6-3,TGTGCCAGCAGTTACACACAGCTCGATCAGCCCCAGCATTTT,CASSYTQLDQPQHF
15,.,TRBJ2-7,TRBD2,TRBV3-1/TRBV3-2,TGTGCCAGCAGCCAAATAGCGGGAGGGGCCTACGAGCAGTACTTC,CASSQIAGGAYEQYF
14,.,TRBJ1-4,.,TRBV5-6,TGTGCCAGCAGCTTGAGAACAGGGCCTGAAAAACTGTTTTTT,CASSLRTGPEKLFF
11,.,TRBJ1-1,.,TRBV19,TGTGCCAGTATTGACAGAATCGAAGCTTTCTTT,CASIDRIEAFF
16,.,TRBJ1-3,.,TRBV27,TGTGCCAGCAGTCCAGACCCCCCAGGGATTGGAAACACCATATATTTT,CASSPDPPGIGNTIYF
15,once,TRBJ2-5,TRBD1,TRBV27,TGTGCCAGCAGTTCTTGGGACAGGACACAAGAGACCCAGTACTTC,CASSSWDRTQETQYF
15,.,TRBJ1-2,.,TRBV18,TGTGCCAGCTCGCCTCCAGGATCAGGGATTTATGGCTACACCTTC,CASSPPGSGIYGYTF
15,.,TRBJ2-7,TRBD1,TRBV6-6,TGTGCCAGCAGCCCCCATCGACAGGGTAGTAGCGAGCAGTACTTC,CASSPHRQGSSEQYF
17,.,TRBJ1-6,.,TRBV19,TGTGCCAGTAGTGCCAGACCTGAGGGAGGCTATAATTCACCCCTCCACTTT,CASSARPEGGYNSPLHF
16,.,TRBJ2-1,.,TRBV5-1,TGCGCCAGCGCCGTGCTCAGCGCTAGCTCCTACAATGAGCAGTTCTTC,CASAVLSASSYNEQFF
11,.,TRBJ1-1,.,TRBV12-3/TRBV12-4,TGTGCCAGCAGTCCGAGCACTGAAGCTTTCTTT,CASSPSTEAFF
12,.,TRBJ2-7,.,TRBV27,TGTGCCAGCAGTTTAATTAGGGGCGAGCAGTACTTC,CASSLIRGEQYF
16,.,TRBJ2-7,TRBD1,TRBV19,TGTGCCAGTAGTATAGATTTGCAGGGGGCGGGCTACGAGCAGTACTTC,CASSIDLQGAGYEQYF
17,.,TRBJ2-7,TRBD2,TRBV3-1/TRBV3-2,TGTGCCAGCAGCCAAGAGCGTCGGCTAGCGGGAGTCAACGAGCAGTACTTC,CASSQERRLAGVNEQYF
13,.,TRBJ2-3,.,TRBV25-1,TGTGCCAGCAGTGCCACGGGGGTGGATACGCAGTATTTT,CASSATGVDTQYF
13,.,TRBJ2-7,.,TRBV5-5,TGTGCCAGCAGACTAGACTACGCCTACGAGCAGTACTTC,CASRLDYAYEQYF
16,.,TRBJ2-6,.,TRBV20-1,TGCAGTGCTAGTACGGCGGAGTGGTCTGGGGCCAACGTCCTGACTTTC,CSASTAEWSGANVLTF
15,.,TRBJ1-4,TRBD1,TRBV7-2,TGTGCCAGCAGCACCCGACAGGGGGCGGGGGAAAAACTGTTTTTT,CASSTRQGAGEKLFF
15,once,TRBJ2-1,TRBD1,TRBV19,TGTGCCAGTAGTATTCAGGGGGCCTCGTACAATGAGCAGTTCTTC,CASSIQGASYNEQFF
14,.,TRBJ1-5,.,TRBV6-5,TGTGCCAGCAGCACTGGACAGATAAATCAGCCCCAGCATTTT,CASSTGQINQPQHF
14,.,TRBJ2-5,TRBD2,TRBV5-1,TGCGCCAGCAGCTTCGGCGGGGGTGGAGAGACCCAGTACTTC,CASSFGGGGETQYF
13,.,TRBJ2-1,.,TRBV6-5,TGTGCCAGCAGCCCCGGACTTTACAATGAGCAGTTCTTC,CASSPGLYNEQFF
11,once,TRBJ1-2,.,TRBV5-1,TGCGCCAGCAGCCACGGACAATCGTCGACCTTC,CASSHGQSSTF
15,.,TRBJ1-3,TRBD1,TRBV3-1/TRBV3-2,TGTGCCAGCAGCCGTACCGGGACAGGGGGAAACACCATATATTTT,CASSRTGTGGNTIYF
15,.,TRBJ2-2,TRBD2,TRBV3-1/TRBV3-2,TGTGCCAGCAGCCCGTCGCGGGAGGCCACCGGGGAGCTGTTTTTT,CASSPSREATGELFF
15,.,TRBJ1-1,TRBD1,TRBV18,TGTGCCAGCTCGTCCACAGGGGAGAGGGTCCTTGAAGCTTTCTTT,CASSSTGERVLEAFF
15,.,TRBJ2-2,.,TRBV6-6,TGTGCCAGCAGTTACGCGGTGATCGCAACCGGGGAGCTGTTTTTT,CASSYAVIATGELFF
14,.,TRBJ1-2,.,TRBV29-1,TGCAGCGTTGTAGGAGGGAGGGGCCTCTATGGCTACACCTTC,CSVVGGRGLYGYTF
14,.,TRBJ2-2,.,TRBV30,TGTGCCTGGAGTGGGGCTTCGAACACCGGGGAGCTGTTTTTT,CAWSGASNTGELFF
13,few,TRBJ2-2,.,TRBV5-1,TGCGCCAGCAGCGTACAGGGATCCGGGGAGCTGTTTTTT,CASSVQGSGELFF
14,.,TRBJ2-1,TRBD2,TRBV6-6,TGTGCCAGCACCAATAGCGGGAACTACAATGAGCAGTTCTTC,CASTNSGNYNEQFF
14,.,TRBJ1-2,TRBD1,TRBV7-9,TGTGCCAGCAGCTTAGAGGACAGGCCCCGCGGCTACACCTTC,CASSLEDRPRGYTF
14,.,TRBJ1-1,.,TRBV19,TGTGCCAGTACAGGGGCCACGCCGAACACTGAAGCTTTCTTT,CASTGATPNTEAFF
12,.,TRBJ1-1,.,TRBV29-1,TGCAGCGTTGAAGATAGAGGGCTTGAAGCTTTCTTT,CSVEDRGLEAFF
15,once,TRBJ1-1,TRBD1,TRBV2,TGTGCCAGCAGTCGACAGGGTCCAGGGTCGTCTGAAGCTTTCTTT,CASSRQGPGSSEAFF
16,.,TRBJ2-7,TRBD2,TRBV27,TGTGCCAGCAGTTGGGCTAGCGGGACCCCTTCCTACGAGCAGTACTTC,CASSWASGTPSYEQYF
13,.,TRBJ2-2,.,TRBV24-1,TGTGCCACCTCGGCAGGGGGGACCGGGGAGCTGTTTTTT,CATSAGGTGELFF
15,.,TRBJ2-1,TRBD2,TRBV9,TGTGCCAGCAGCTACGGACTAGCGGTTTACAATGAGCAGTTCTTC,CASSYGLAVYNEQFF
14,.,TRBJ1-6,.,TRBV6-5,TGTGCCAGCACAATGGCAACCTATAATTCACCCCTCCACTTT,CASTMATYNSPLHF
14,.,TRBJ1-2,.,TRBV18,TGTGCCAGCTCAGAAAGGGGGAGTCACTATGGCTACACCTTC,CASSERGSHYGYTF
15,once,TRBJ2-5,TRBD2,TRBV7-9,TGTGCCAGCAGCTTTACGGGAGGGCCCAGGGAGACCCAGTACTTC,CASSFTGGPRETQYF
14,.,TRBJ2-7,.,TRBV3-1/TRBV3-2,TGTGCCAGCAGCCAATCCGGGATCTCCTACGAGCAGTACTTC,CASSQSGISYEQYF
18,.,TRBJ2-2,.,TRBV3-1/TRBV3-2,TGTGCCAGCAGCCACCCCGGGGGAAGGGGCCTTGACACCGGGGAGCTGTTTTTT,CASSHPGGRGLDTGELFF
16,.,TRBJ2-3,.,TRBV4-1,TGCGCCAGCAGCCACAGTTTGGGGACTAGCACAGATACGCAGTATTTT,CASSHSLGTSTDTQYF
14,.,TRBJ2-1,TRBD1,TRBV15,TGTGCCACTGGGCCGGGACAGGGGTGGAATGAGCAGTTCTTC,CATGPGQGWNEQFF
14,few,TRBJ1-2,.,TRBV5-5,TGTGCCAGCAGCCCCTCCCAGGATACCTATGGCTACACCTTC,CASSPSQDTYGYTF
15,.,TRBJ2-5,.,TRBV29-1,TGCAGCGTTGAGCCGAGTGACAACGAGCAAGAGACCCAGTACTTC,CSVEPSDNEQETQYF
16,few,TRBJ1-3,.,TRBV15,TGTGCCACCAGCAGAGATCTGGTAGAAATCGGGAGCACCATATATTTT,CATSRDLVEIGSTIYF
21,.,TRBJ2-3,TRBD2,TRBV3-1/TRBV3-2,TGTGCCAGCAGCCTCGAGTATAAAGGACTAGCGGGAGGGCCAGGCACAGATACGCAGTATTTT,CASSLEYKGLAGGPGTDTQYF
13,.,TRBJ1-5,.,TRBV4-1,TGCGCCAGCAGCCAAGGGGGGCAACAGCCCCAGCATTTT,CASSQGGQQPQHF
18,.,TRBJ1-5,TRBD1,TRBV28,TGTGCCAGCAGTTTATTCGGGGACAGGGCCGTTGACAATCAGCCCCAGCATTTT,CASSLFGDRAVDNQPQHF
12,.,TRBJ1-1,.,TRBV6-6,TGTGCCAGCAGTCCCTCGGGATTCGAAGCTTTCTTT,CASSPSGFEAFF
12,.,TRBJ1-6,.,TRBV30,TGTGCCTGGAACAGGGTCGCCTCACCCCTCCACTTT,CAWNRVASPLHF
15,.,TRBJ2-3,.,TRBV7-8,TGTGCCAGCAGCTTAAGGCCCAGGTCCACAGATACGCAGTATTTT,CASSLRPRSTDTQYF
14,.,TRBJ2-3,.,TRBV19,TGTGCCAGTAGTGACGACACTGCCACAGATACGCAGTATTTT,CASSDDTATDTQYF
12,few,TRBJ2-1,TRBD2,TRBV15,TGTGCCACCTCAGCGGGATACAATGAGCAGTTCTTC,CATSAGYNEQFF
16,.,TRBJ2-2,TRBD2,TRBV5-1,TGCGCCAGCAGTCCTCTAGCGGGTGGGAACACCGGGGAGCTGTTTTTT,CASSPLAGGNTGELFF
16,once,TRBJ1-1,.,TRBV2,TGTGCCAGCAGTGTTCGACAGGCGGCTCAGAACACTGAAGCTTTCTTT,CASSVRQAAQNTEAFF
15,.,TRBJ2-1,.,TRBV7-6,TGTGCCAGCAGCTTATATCAAGTAGGGGGCAATGAGCAGTTCTTC,CASSLYQVGGNEQFF
15,few,TRBJ1-3,.,TRBV7-9,TGTGCCAGCAGCCCGGGACACAACTCTGGAAACACCATATATTTT,CASSPGHNSGNTIYF